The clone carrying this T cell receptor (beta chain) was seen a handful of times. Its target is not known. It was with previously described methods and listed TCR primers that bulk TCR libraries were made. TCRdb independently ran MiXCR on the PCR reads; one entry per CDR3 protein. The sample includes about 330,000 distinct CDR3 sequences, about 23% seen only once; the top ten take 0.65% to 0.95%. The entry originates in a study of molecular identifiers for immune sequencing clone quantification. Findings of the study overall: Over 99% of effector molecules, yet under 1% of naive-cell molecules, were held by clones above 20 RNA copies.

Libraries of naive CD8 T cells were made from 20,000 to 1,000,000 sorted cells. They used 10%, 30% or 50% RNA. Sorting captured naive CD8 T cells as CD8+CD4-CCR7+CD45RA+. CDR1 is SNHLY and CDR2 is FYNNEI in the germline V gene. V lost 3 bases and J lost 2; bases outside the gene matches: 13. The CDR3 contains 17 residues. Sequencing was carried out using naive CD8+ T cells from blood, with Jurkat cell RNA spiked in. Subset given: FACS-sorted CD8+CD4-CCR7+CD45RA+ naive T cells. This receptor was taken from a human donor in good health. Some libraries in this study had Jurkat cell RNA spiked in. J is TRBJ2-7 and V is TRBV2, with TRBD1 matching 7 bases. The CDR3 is CASSDSPGQVSTYEQYF. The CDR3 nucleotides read TGTGCCAGCAGTGATTCCCCTGGACAGGTCTCAACCTACGAGCAGTACTTC.